The rows below give T cell receptor beta chains drawn from one sample of a study of blood T cells in healthy people across ages. TCRdb reprocessed the 5' RACE reads via MiXCR and lists one record per CDR3 protein. The sample yields 1.5 million to 2 million distinct CDR3 sequences, roughly 27% seen once. The material sequenced was blood. Receptors were obtained from a woman aged 25 to 39 in good health. The CDR3 runs from the conserved cysteine through the conserved F or W. Each record gives: D gene, J gene, V gene, CDR3 protein. A D gene is named only where the DNA matches it firmly.

. . TRBV20-1 CSAPGEAGYEQYF
. TRBJ1-6 TRBV11-2 CASSPFQNSPLHF
. TRBJ1-2 TRBV7-2 CASTWDKLNANYGYTF
. TRBJ2-1 TRBV5-5 CASSLGLLSLGNEQFF
. TRBJ2-5 TRBV5-1 CASSFEQGRETQYF
TRBD2 TRBJ2-3 TRBV20-1 CSARDWRLATDTQYF
. TRBJ1-5 TRBV12-3/TRBV12-4 CASSFVVTQPQHF
TRBD2 TRBJ2-3 TRBV3-1 CASSQGPTSGRGPDTQYF
. TRBJ2-3 TRBV12-3/TRBV12-4 CASSEFPDTQYF
. TRBJ1-5 TRBV6-2/TRBV6-3 CASQQVRHQPQHF
TRBD2 TRBJ2-5 TRBV12-3/TRBV12-4 CASSPPGLAGEGTQYF
TRBD2 TRBJ2-1 TRBV12-3/TRBV12-4 CAGSLEAGGPYNEQFF
. TRBJ2-3 TRBV20-1 CTSLSGESTDTQYF
TRBD1 TRBJ1-4 TRBV2 CASQTGTGDEKLFF
. TRBJ1-1 TRBV29-1 CSVFKILNTEAFF
. TRBJ2-7 TRBV29-1 CSVAPSSYEQYF
. TRBJ2-3 TRBV12-3/TRBV12-4 CASNQGPEKNTQYF
. TRBJ2-5 TRBV28 CASRPSAETQYF
. TRBJ1-5 TRBV24-1 CATSDSEQPQHF
TRBD1 TRBJ2-7 TRBV29-1 CSVEGATGTGESSYEQYF
TRBD2 TRBJ2-3 TRBV19 CASSRTGGVDTQYF
. TRBJ1-1 TRBV2 CASSEGILNTEAFF
. TRBJ2-4 TRBV10-3 CAISEETTLAKNIQYF
TRBD1 TRBJ1-1 TRBV20-1 CSAGQGFMNTEAFF
. TRBJ1-2 TRBV20-1 CSARLATGAYGYTF
. TRBJ2-5 TRBV7-6 CASSSAWETQYF
. TRBJ2-6 TRBV27 CASSSRTSSRSGANVLTF
TRBD2 TRBJ2-5 TRBV5-1 CASSLARAGGETQYF
TRBD1 TRBJ2-7 TRBV28 CASSPPDRGLEQYF
TRBD2 TRBJ2-2 TRBV25-1 CASSGPSSGRTGELFF
. TRBJ2-5 TRBV20-1 CSARPQQETQYF